The rows below give T cell receptor beta chains drawn from one sample of a study of human T cells and chemical hapten exposure. Via MiXCR, TCRdb re-called the RACE reads, giving one row per CDR3 protein. The sample has around 360,000 distinct CDR3 sequences; about 6.9% are singletons. The specimen comprised whole blood, sampled in connection with sensitization to the hapten diphenylcyclopropenone (DPC). The receptors were gathered from a woman under 30 with alopecia areata. Some clones in this sample may be carry-over from other donors' samples. Each CDR3 is given with its conserved first and last residue. Fields, in order: J gene, V gene, clone size, D gene, CDR3 protein, CDR3 DNA. The D gene is left open where the match is weak. Not all rows give a size; the values are once, few, many and, for expanded clones, a class.

>TRBJ1-6|TRBV28|few|.
CASSLPTTLDSPLHF
TGTGCCAGCAGTTTACCTACAACTCTTGATTCACCCCTCCACTTT
>TRBJ2-5|TRBV28|once|.
CASSKMGPFQETQYF
TGTGCCAGCAGCAAAATGGGGCCCTTCCAAGAGACCCAGTACTTC
>TRBJ1-2|TRBV12-3/TRBV12-4|many|.
CASSLVLGGAGYTF
TGTGCCAGCAGTTTAGTTCTTGGGGGGGCTGGCTACACCTTC
>TRBJ2-6|TRBV20-1|.|.
CSALRDPGANVLTF
TGCAGTGCGTTAAGGGATCCTGGGGCCAACGTCCTGACTTTC
>TRBJ1-2|TRBV3-1|many|.
CASSQIGQSAERYTF
TGTGCCAGCAGCCAAATCGGACAGAGCGCTGAACGCTACACCTTC
>TRBJ2-1|TRBV4-1|few|TRBD2
CASSQGTGLAGYNEQFF
TGCGCCAGCAGCCAGGGGACCGGACTAGCTGGCTACAATGAGCAGTTCTTC
>TRBJ2-7|TRBV20-1|.|.
CSARDLGGSAYYEQYF
TGCAGTGCTAGAGATTTGGGGGGTTCCGCATACTACGAGCAGTACTTC
>TRBJ2-1|TRBV18|few|TRBD1
CASFTIGQVNYNEQFF
TGTGCCAGCTTCACAATAGGACAGGTAAACTACAATGAGCAGTTCTTC
>TRBJ2-6|TRBV28|.|.
CASSVRGPDSGANVLTF
TGTGCCAGCAGCGTTAGAGGGCCGGACTCTGGGGCCAACGTCCTGACTTTC
>TRBJ1-6|TRBV9|many|.
CASPKGLTYNSPLHF
TGTGCCAGTCCTAAGGGGTTAACCTATAATTCACCCCTCCACTTT
>TRBJ2-2|TRBV2|few|TRBD2
CASSPTWAGVLLTGELFF
TGTGCCAGCAGCCCCACCTGGGCGGGGGTCCTTCTCACCGGGGAGCTGTTTTTT
>TRBJ1-1|TRBV7-2|many|.
CASSPTWGPTEAFF
TGTGCCAGCAGCCCGACCTGGGGCCCCACTGAAGCTTTCTTT
>TRBJ2-4|TRBV12-3/TRBV12-4|.|TRBD2
CASSFSAGGKDIQYF
TGTGCCAGCAGTTTTTCGGCGGGGGGGAAGGACATTCAGTACTTC
>TRBJ1-4|TRBV29-1|many|.
CSVGGSGEKLFF
TGCAGCGTTGGAGGGTCGGGTGAAAAACTGTTTTTT
>TRBJ2-3|TRBV5-6|many|.
CASSFFGESDTQYF
TGTGCCAGCAGCTTCTTTGGGGAATCAGATACGCAGTATTTT
>TRBJ2-5|TRBV2|.|TRBD2
CASTGGLDREIQYF
TGTGCCAGCACCGGAGGACTAGATCGAGAGATCCAGTACTTC
>TRBJ1-2|TRBV5-1|many|TRBD1
CASSLVQGAESYTF
TGCGCCAGCAGCCTGGTACAGGGGGCAGAAAGCTACACCTTC
>TRBJ2-5|TRBV6-6|many|.
CASSSKETQYF
TGTGCCAGCAGTTCGAAAGAGACCCAGTACTTC
>TRBJ2-5|TRBV6-5|.|TRBD1
CASARQGNNKETQYF
TGTGCCAGCGCTCGACAGGGGAATAATAAGGAGACCCAGTACTTC
>TRBJ1-2|TRBV3-1|.|TRBD1
CASSQTGDGYTF
TGTGCCAGCAGCCAGACAGGGGATGGCTACACCTTC
>TRBJ2-7|TRBV5-1|.|TRBD1
CASSLGQAAYEQYF
TGCGCCAGCAGCCTCGGACAGGCGGCCTACGAGCAGTACTTC
>TRBJ1-5|TRBV7-9|many|.
CASSLETEPRQPQHF
TGTGCCAGCAGCTTAGAGACGGAGCCGAGACAGCCCCAGCATTTT
>TRBJ2-3|TRBV7-2|.|TRBD2
CASSMSGGTDTQYF
TGTGCCAGCAGCATGAGCGGGGGGACAGATACGCAGTATTTT
>TRBJ2-1|TRBV7-2|few|.
CASSLVLARNEQFF
TGTGCCAGCAGCTTGGTTCTAGCCCGGAATGAGCAGTTCTTC
>TRBJ2-3|TRBV6-2/TRBV6-3|few|.
CASSYGPRDTQYF
TGTGCCAGCAGTTACGGTCCGCGGGATACGCAGTATTTT
>TRBJ1-2|TRBV4-3|many|TRBD1
CASSLDRGPSYGYTF
TGCGCCAGCAGCCTAGACAGGGGGCCCTCCTATGGCTACACCTTC
>TRBJ1-2|TRBV7-2|many|TRBD1
CASNRDRGSLGGYTF
TGTGCCAGCAATAGGGACAGGGGATCCCTGGGGGGCTACACCTTC
>TRBJ2-3|TRBV20-1|many|.
CSARRGSTDTQYF
TGCAGTGCTAGACGGGGGAGCACAGATACGCAGTATTTT
>TRBJ2-3|TRBV7-2|few|.
CASSFSHLLTDTQYF
TGTGCCAGCAGCTTTAGCCACCTATTGACAGATACGCAGTATTTT
>TRBJ2-1|TRBV7-2|.|TRBD2
CASSSPRLPGLPFNEQFF
TGTGCCAGCAGCTCTCCGAGGCTTCCGGGACTACCTTTCAATGAGCAGTTCTTC
>TRBJ1-1|TRBV6-2/TRBV6-3|medium-sized|.
CASATRKQGTITNTEAFF
TGTGCCAGCGCAACACGAAAACAGGGAACTATTACGAACACTGAAGCTTTCTTT
>TRBJ1-5|TRBV6-5|many|.
CASRRLGQGQNQPQHF
TGTGCCAGCAGACGCCTGGGGCAGGGGCAAAATCAGCCCCAGCATTTT
>TRBJ1-1|TRBV6-2/TRBV6-3|few|.
CASVGWTEAFF
TGTGCCAGCGTGGGGTGGACTGAAGCTTTCTTT
>TRBJ2-7|TRBV4-3|many|.
CASSQELWSSYEQYF
TGCGCCAGCAGCCAAGAACTATGGTCCTCCTACGAGCAGTACTTC
>TRBJ1-4|TRBV5-1|few|TRBD1
CASSTGQPLNEKLFF
TGCGCCAGCAGCACGGGACAGCCTCTTAATGAAAAACTGTTTTTT
>TRBJ1-5|TRBV7-2|.|TRBD1
CASSTTGGASNQPQHF
TGTGCCAGCAGCACTACAGGGGGCGCGAGCAATCAGCCCCAGCATTTT
>TRBJ2-1|TRBV7-3|few|TRBD1
CASSPVGGELYNEQFF
TGTGCCAGCAGCCCGGTAGGGGGCGAACTATACAATGAGCAGTTCTTC
>TRBJ2-5|TRBV6-6|.|.
CASSYSGGEETQYF
TGTGCCAGCAGTTACTCCGGGGGAGAAGAGACCCAGTACTTC
>TRBJ1-4|TRBV18|few|.
CASSPGNTNEKLFF
TGTGCCAGCTCACCGGGGAACACCAATGAAAAACTGTTTTTT
>TRBJ2-5|TRBV5-1|.|.
CASSLEQFQETQYF
TGCGCCAGCAGCTTGGAACAGTTCCAAGAGACCCAGTACTTC
>TRBJ1-5|TRBV5-1|many|.
CASSPVGAGHDQPQHF
TGCGCCAGCAGCCCCGTTGGGGCAGGGCACGATCAGCCCCAGCATTTT
>TRBJ1-5|TRBV14|many|.
CASSQDLGQPQHF
TGTGCCAGCAGCCAAGATTTGGGGCAGCCCCAGCATTTT